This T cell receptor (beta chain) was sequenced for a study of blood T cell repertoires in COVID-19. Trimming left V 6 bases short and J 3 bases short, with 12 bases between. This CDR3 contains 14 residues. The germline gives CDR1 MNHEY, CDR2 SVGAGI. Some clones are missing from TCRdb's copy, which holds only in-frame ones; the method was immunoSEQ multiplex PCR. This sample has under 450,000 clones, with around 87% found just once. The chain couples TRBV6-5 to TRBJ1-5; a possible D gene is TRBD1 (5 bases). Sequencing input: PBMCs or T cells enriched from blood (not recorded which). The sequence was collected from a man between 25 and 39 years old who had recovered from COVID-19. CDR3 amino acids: CASRVRGNNQPQHF. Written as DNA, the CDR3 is TGTGCCAGCAGGGTAAGGGGTAACAATCAGCCCCAGCATTTT.